Listed below are T cell receptor beta chains from one sample, sequenced in a study of vaccination and CD4 T cells after COVID-19. TCRdb reprocessed the PCR reads with MiXCR, giving one entry per CDR3 protein. The table shows 15,000 or so distinct CDR3 sequences, with 38% occurring only once. These receptors' antigens are unknown. Material for sequencing was CD4+ T cells from blood, cultured in vitro. These receptors came from a human donor who had recovered from COVID-19. Both conserved end residues are part of each CDR3. D genes are given only for firm matches. Clone size is not always given. Where it is, it says once, few, many or a class for expanded clones.

j_call d_call clone_size v_call cdr3_aa cdr3_nt
TRBJ1-6 . once TRBV9 CASSFGRGSPLHF TGTGCCAGCAGCTTCGGCCGTGGATCACCCCTCCACTTT
TRBJ1-5 . . TRBV20-1 CSASESGAGSQPQHF TGCAGTGCTAGTGAAAGTGGGGCGGGGAGTCAGCCCCAGCATTTT
TRBJ2-2 TRBD1 . TRBV5-1 CASTPDRDINTGELFF TGCGCCAGCACCCCGGACAGGGACATCAACACCGGGGAGCTGTTTTTT
TRBJ2-1 TRBD1 . TRBV7-3 CASSLYGTAGNNEQFF TGTGCCAGCAGCTTGTACGGGACAGCTGGGAACAATGAGCAGTTCTTC
TRBJ1-1 . . TRBV18 CASSGKTPQGTEAFF TGTGCCAGCTCAGGGAAGACACCCCAAGGAACTGAAGCTTTCTTT
TRBJ2-3 TRBD2 . TRBV19 CASSPSSSGIFTDTQYF TGTGCCAGTAGCCCCTCGTCTAGCGGAATCTTCACAGATACGCAGTATTTT
TRBJ2-5 . few TRBV30 CAWIADDQETQYF TGTGCCTGGATCGCGGATGACCAAGAGACCCAGTACTTC
TRBJ1-3 . . TRBV6-5 CASSSEGEPGNTIYF TGTGCCAGCAGTTCCGAAGGAGAACCTGGAAACACCATATATTTT
TRBJ1-6 . . TRBV18 CASSPEAGPNSPLHF TGTGCCAGCTCACCAGAGGCAGGGCCAAATTCACCCCTCCACTTT
TRBJ2-1 . . TRBV7-9 CASSLGGRREHF TGTGCCAGCAGCTTAGGAGGGAGACGGGAACACTTC
TRBJ2-7 . few TRBV2 CASRETYEQYF TGTGCCAGCAGGGAGACCTACGAGCAGTACTTC
TRBJ1-5 . medium-sized TRBV6-1 CASSDGGRAFINQPQHF TGTGCCAGCAGTGATGGGGGCAGGGCTTTCATAAATCAGCCCCAGCATTTT
TRBJ2-7 . . TRBV6-5 CASSSRDNYEQYF TGTGCCAGCAGTTCCCGGGACAACTACGAGCAGTACTTC
TRBJ2-1 TRBD1 . TRBV11-2 CASSFSNRGVSEQFF TGTGCCAGCAGCTTCAGTAACAGGGGGGTAAGTGAGCAGTTCTTC
TRBJ2-1 . few TRBV7-7 CASSPTRGLYNEQFF TGTGCCAGCAGCCCGACTAGGGGGCTCTACAATGAGCAGTTCTTC
TRBJ2-5 TRBD2 . TRBV20-1 CSARDPSGRETQYF TGCAGTGCTAGAGATCCTAGCGGACGAGAGACCCAGTACTTC
TRBJ1-1 TRBD1 . TRBV18 CASSRGGSGLNTEAFF TGTGCCAGCTCACGAGGGGGCTCGGGCCTGAACACTGAAGCTTTCTTT
TRBJ2-7 TRBD1 . TRBV28 CASSTPGTGAPWEQYF TGTGCCAGCAGTACGCCCGGGACAGGGGCTCCATGGGAGCAGTACTTC
TRBJ1-2 . . TRBV2 CASSEGGNLNYGYTF TGTGCCAGCAGTGAAGGGGGGAACCTTAACTATGGCTACACCTTC
TRBJ1-6 TRBD1 . TRBV20-1 CSSTGGNSPLHF TGCAGTTCGACAGGGGGAAATTCACCCCTCCACTTT
TRBJ1-5 TRBD1 once TRBV18 CASSPRDREANQPQHF TGTGCCAGCTCACCCCGGGACAGGGAAGCCAATCAGCCCCAGCATTTT
TRBJ2-7 TRBD2 few TRBV20-1 CSASSSGRPFAYEQYF TGCAGTGCTAGCTCTAGCGGGAGACCCTTTGCCTACGAGCAGTACTTC
TRBJ2-2 . . TRBV19 CASSRWRGSGSGELFF TGTGCCAGTAGTAGGTGGAGGGGTAGTGGGTCCGGGGAGCTGTTTTTT
TRBJ2-2 . few TRBV6-4 CASSETEFYTGELFF TGTGCCAGCAGTGAAACAGAGTTCTACACCGGGGAGCTGTTTTTT
TRBJ1-1 . . TRBV12-3/TRBV12-4 CASMGRVNTEAFF TGTGCCAGCATGGGCAGAGTGAACACTGAAGCTTTCTTT
TRBJ2-3 TRBD2 few TRBV20-1 CSVTSGGNTDTQYF TGCAGTGTCACTAGCGGAGGTAATACAGATACGCAGTATTTT
TRBJ1-6 . . TRBV20-1 CSAREAHRGGFNSPLHF TGCAGTGCCCGAGAAGCTCACCGGGGAGGGTTTAATTCACCCCTCCACTTT
TRBJ2-7 TRBD2 . TRBV20-1 CSAQGPGLAGVSQYF TGCAGTGCCCAGGGACCGGGACTAGCGGGAGTGTCGCAGTACTTC
TRBJ2-7 . . TRBV5-1 CASSPNNQAYEQYF TGCGCCAGCAGCCCAAACAACCAGGCCTACGAGCAGTACTTC
TRBJ2-3 . . TRBV30 CAWNRGGFYSQYF TGTGCCTGGAATCGGGGTGGGTTTTACTCGCAGTATTTT
TRBJ2-7 . . TRBV7-2 CASSEDRPYEQYF TGTGCCAGCAGCGAGGACCGTCCCTACGAGCAGTACTTC
TRBJ2-1 . . TRBV20-1 CSIAGTDKQYNEQFF TGCAGCATTGCCGGGACGGACAAACAATACAATGAGCAGTTCTTC
TRBJ2-3 . . TRBV6-2/TRBV6-3 CASSMELRTDTQYF TGTGCCAGCAGTATGGAGTTACGAACAGATACGCAGTATTTT
TRBJ2-7 TRBD1 . TRBV20-1 CSARAGTDSNEQYF TGCAGTGCTAGAGCCGGGACAGACTCGAACGAGCAGTACTTC
TRBJ2-7 . medium-sized TRBV20-1 CSATGTFTYEQYF TGCAGTGCAACCGGGACATTTACCTACGAGCAGTACTTC
TRBJ1-1 . few TRBV28 CASSTYTDRSEAFF TGTGCCAGCAGTACCTACACGGACCGTAGTGAAGCTTTCTTT
TRBJ2-5 TRBD2 few TRBV20-1 CSAGLAGLETQYF TGCAGTGCTGGATTAGCGGGACTGGAGACCCAGTACTTC
TRBJ2-7 TRBD1 once TRBV7-2 CASSFGQGYEQYF TGTGCCAGCAGCTTCGGACAGGGCTACGAGCAGTACTTC
TRBJ2-2 TRBD2 . TRBV7-8 CASSRLAGGPSTGELFF TGTGCCAGCAGCCGGCTAGCGGGAGGGCCCTCGACCGGGGAGCTGTTTTTT
TRBJ1-4 . . TRBV6-2/TRBV6-3 CASSYAGTPGHEKLFF TGTGCCAGCAGTTACGCCGGGACCCCAGGGCATGAAAAACTGTTTTTT
TRBJ1-5 . . TRBV27 CASSLLNQPQHF TGTGCCAGCAGTTTATTGAATCAGCCCCAGCATTTT
TRBJ1-6 TRBD1 . TRBV28 CASENVDRTNSPLHF TGTGCCAGCGAGAACGTGGACAGGACAAATTCACCCCTCCACTTT
TRBJ1-5 . medium-sized TRBV6-1 CASSVGIGNQPQHF TGTGCCAGCAGTGTGGGGATCGGCAATCAGCCCCAGCATTTT
TRBJ2-5 . few TRBV7-6 CASSLVGSGETQYF TGTGCCAGCAGCTTAGTCGGGAGCGGAGAGACCCAGTACTTC
TRBJ2-2 . few TRBV18 CASSPRTANTGELFF TGTGCCAGCTCACCAAGGACAGCGAACACCGGGGAGCTGTTTTTT
TRBJ1-2 . . TRBV18 CASSPADSPYGYTF TGTGCCAGCTCACCAGCGGACAGCCCCTATGGCTACACCTTC
TRBJ2-1 TRBD1 . TRBV24-1 CATSDVVRTGGDEQFF TGTGCCACCAGTGATGTGGTTAGGACAGGGGGAGATGAGCAGTTCTTC
TRBJ2-1 TRBD2 . TRBV29-1 CSVEGLAGDEQFF TGCAGCGTTGAGGGACTAGCGGGAGATGAGCAGTTCTTC